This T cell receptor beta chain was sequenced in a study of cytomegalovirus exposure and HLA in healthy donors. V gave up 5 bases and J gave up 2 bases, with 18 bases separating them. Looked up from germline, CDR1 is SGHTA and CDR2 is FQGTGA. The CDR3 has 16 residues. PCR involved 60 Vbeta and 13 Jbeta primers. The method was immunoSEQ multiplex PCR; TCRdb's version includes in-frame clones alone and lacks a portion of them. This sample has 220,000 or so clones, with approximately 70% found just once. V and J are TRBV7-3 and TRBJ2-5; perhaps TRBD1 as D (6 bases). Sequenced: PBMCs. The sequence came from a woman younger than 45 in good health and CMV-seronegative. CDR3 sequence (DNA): TGTGCCAGCAGCGTCGGCACCCAGGGGTCTCAAGAGACCCAGTACTTC. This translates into CASSVGTQGSQETQYF.